This T cell receptor (beta chain) was identified during a study of identical twins. Template switching (which added a universal primer site) was used, and cDNA carried unique molecular identifiers. TCRdb re-derived calls from the 5' RACE reads in MiXCR, one entry per CDR3 protein. The sample carries 1,800,000 or so distinct CDR3 sequences, under 35% recorded once. This clonotype was detected many times. The target antigen is unknown. Among all donors, each was a healthy Caucasian. This CDR3 spans 11 amino acids. V was clipped by 0 bases and J by 8 bases, with 4 bases between them. Germline V gene lookup returns CDR1 ENHRY and CDR2 SYGVKD. Study results and limitations: Excess twin sharing in beta out-of-frame sequences was weaker. Possibly, invariant MAIT and iNKT cells partly confounded zero-insertion analyses.

Sequenced input: cord blood. This TCR came from a newborn girl in good health. The rearrangement uses TRBV10-3 and TRBJ1-2; D gene unclear. For the CDR3, the DNA is TGTGCCATCAGTGAGTCCGGGGGCTACACCTTC. Protein product: CAISESGGYTF.